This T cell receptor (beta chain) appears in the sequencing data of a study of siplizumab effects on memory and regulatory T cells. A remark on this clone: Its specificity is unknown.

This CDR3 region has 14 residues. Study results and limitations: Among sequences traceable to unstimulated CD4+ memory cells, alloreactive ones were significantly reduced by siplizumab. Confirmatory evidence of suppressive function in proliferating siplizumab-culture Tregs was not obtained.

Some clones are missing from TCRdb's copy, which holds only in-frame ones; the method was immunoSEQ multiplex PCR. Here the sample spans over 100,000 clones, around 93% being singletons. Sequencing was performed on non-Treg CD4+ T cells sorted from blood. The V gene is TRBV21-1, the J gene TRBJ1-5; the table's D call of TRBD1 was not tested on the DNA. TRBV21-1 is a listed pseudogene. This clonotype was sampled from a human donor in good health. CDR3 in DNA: TGTGCCAGCAGCAAAGCAAACATCAATCAGCCCCAGCATTTT. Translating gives CASSKANINQPQHF.